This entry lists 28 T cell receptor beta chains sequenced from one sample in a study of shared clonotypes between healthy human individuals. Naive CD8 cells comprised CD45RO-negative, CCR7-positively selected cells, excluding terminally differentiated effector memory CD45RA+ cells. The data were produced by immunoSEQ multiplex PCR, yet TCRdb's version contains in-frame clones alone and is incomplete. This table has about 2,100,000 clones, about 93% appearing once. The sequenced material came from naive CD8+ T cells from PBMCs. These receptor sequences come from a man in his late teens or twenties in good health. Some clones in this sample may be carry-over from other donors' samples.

CDR3 in amino acids: CASSLSPGQGPYNEQFF. Written as DNA, the CDR3 is TGCGCCAGCAGCTTGTCTCCGGGACAAGGCCCCTACAATGAGCAGTTCTTC. This sequence joins TRBV5-1 and TRBJ2-1; TRBD1 might be the D (6 bases). Germline V CDR1 and CDR2: SGHRS, YFSETQ. The CDR3 has 17 amino acids. The germline V and J ends were trimmed by 1 base and 2 bases, with 16 bases remaining between them.

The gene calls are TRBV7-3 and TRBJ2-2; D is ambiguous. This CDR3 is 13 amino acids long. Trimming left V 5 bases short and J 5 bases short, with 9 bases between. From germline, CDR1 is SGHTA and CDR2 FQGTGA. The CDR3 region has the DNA TGTGCCAGCAGCCTGAGAGGAACCGGGGAGCTGTTTTTT. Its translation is CASSLRGTGELFF.

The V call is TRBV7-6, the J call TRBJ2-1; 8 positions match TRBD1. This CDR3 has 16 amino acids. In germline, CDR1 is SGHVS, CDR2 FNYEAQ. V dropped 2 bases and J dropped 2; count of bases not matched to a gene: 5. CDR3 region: CASSLQAGGPYNEQFF. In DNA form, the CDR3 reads TGTGCCAGCAGCTTACAGGCAGGGGGCCCCTACAATGAGCAGTTCTTC. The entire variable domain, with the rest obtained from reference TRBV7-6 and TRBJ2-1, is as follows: GAGVSQSPRYKVTKRGQDVALRCDPISGHVSLYWYRQALGQGPEFLTYFNYEAQQDKSGLPNDRFSAERPEGSISTLTIQRTEQRDSAMYRCASSLQAGGPYNEQFFGPGTRLTVL.

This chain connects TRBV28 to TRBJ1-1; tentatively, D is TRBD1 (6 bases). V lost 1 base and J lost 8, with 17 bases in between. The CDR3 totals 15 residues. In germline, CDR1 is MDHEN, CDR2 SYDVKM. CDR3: CASSLFQGLGTEAFF. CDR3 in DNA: TGTGCCAGCAGTTTATTCCAGGGGCTGGGTACGGAAGCTTTCTTT. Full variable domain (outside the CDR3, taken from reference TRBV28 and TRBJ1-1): DVKVTQSSRYLVKRTGEKVFLECVQDMDHENMFWYRQDPGLGLRLIYFSYDVKMKEKGDIPEGYSVSREKKERFSLILESASTNQTSMYLCASSLFQGLGTEAFFGQGTRLTVV.

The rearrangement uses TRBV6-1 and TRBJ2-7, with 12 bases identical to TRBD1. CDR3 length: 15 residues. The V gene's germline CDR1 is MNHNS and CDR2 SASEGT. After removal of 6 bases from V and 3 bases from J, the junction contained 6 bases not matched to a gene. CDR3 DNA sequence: TGTGCCAGCAGGCCGGGACAGGGGGCCGGCTACGAGCAGTACTTC. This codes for CASRPGQGAGYEQYF.

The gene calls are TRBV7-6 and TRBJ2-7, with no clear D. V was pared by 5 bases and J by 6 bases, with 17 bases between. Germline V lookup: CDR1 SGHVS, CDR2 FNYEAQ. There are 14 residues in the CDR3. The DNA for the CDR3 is TGTGCCAGCAGCCCCGGACCGGGCACCCTCGAGCAGTACTTC. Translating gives CASSPGPGTLEQYF.

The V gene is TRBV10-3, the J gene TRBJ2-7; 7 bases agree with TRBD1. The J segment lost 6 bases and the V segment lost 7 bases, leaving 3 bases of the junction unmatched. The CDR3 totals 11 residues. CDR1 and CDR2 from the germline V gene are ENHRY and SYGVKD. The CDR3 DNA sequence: TGTGCCATCACCTCAGGGGGCGAGCAGTACTTC. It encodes CAITSGGEQYF.

In DNA form, the CDR3 reads TGCGCCAGCAGTGAGTCCACCGCCGGGGAGCTGTTTTTT. Translation: CASSESTAGELFF. The chain couples TRBV10-1 to TRBJ2-2; D call uncertain. From germline, CDR1 is WNHNN and CDR2 SYGVQD (reference sequence). V lost 0 bases, J lost 6 bases, and 5 bases lay in between. The CDR3 runs to 13 residues.

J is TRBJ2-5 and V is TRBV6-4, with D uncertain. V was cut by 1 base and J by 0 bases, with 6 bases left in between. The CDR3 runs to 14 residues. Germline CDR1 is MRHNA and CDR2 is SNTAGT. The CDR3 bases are TGTGCCAGCAGTGACTTTCCGAACCAAGAGACCCAGTACTTC. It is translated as CASSDFPNQETQYF.

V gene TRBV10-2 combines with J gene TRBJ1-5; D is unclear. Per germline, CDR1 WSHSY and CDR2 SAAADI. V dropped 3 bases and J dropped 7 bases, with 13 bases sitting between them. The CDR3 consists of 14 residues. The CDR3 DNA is TGCGCCAGCAGTGATGGCCCGCCGGGGCAGCCCCAGCATTTT. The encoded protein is CASSDGPPGQPQHF.

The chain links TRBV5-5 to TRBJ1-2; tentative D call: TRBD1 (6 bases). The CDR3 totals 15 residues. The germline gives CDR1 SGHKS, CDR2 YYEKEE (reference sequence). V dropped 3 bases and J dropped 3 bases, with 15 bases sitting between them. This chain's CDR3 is CASSWDTGGDYGYTF. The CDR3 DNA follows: TGTGCCAGCAGCTGGGACACCGGCGGGGACTATGGCTACACCTTC.

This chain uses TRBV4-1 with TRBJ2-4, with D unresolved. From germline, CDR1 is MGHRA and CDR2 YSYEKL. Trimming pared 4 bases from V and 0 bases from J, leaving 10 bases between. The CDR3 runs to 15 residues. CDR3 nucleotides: TGCGCCAGCAGCCCAGGAGTCCTAGCCAAAAACATTCAGTACTTC. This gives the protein CASSPGVLAKNIQYF.

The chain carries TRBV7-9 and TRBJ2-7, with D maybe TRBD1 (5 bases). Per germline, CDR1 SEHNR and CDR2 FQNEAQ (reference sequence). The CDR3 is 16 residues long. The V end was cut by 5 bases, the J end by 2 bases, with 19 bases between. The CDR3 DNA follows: TGTGCCAGCAGCCCCGACAGAGTATTATCCCCCTACGAGCAGTACTTC. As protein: CASSPDRVLSPYEQYF. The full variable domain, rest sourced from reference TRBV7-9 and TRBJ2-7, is DTGVSQNPRHKITKRGQNVTFRCDPISEHNRLYWYRQTLGQGPEFLTYFQNEAQLEKSRLLSDRFSAERPKGSFSTLEIQRTEQGDSAMYLCASSPDRVLSPYEQYFGPGTRLTVT.

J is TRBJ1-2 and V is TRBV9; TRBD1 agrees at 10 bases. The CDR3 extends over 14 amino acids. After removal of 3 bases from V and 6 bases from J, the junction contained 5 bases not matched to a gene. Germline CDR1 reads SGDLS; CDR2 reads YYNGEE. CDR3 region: CASSGGTGAHGYTF. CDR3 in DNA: TGTGCCAGCAGCGGGGGGACAGGGGCCCATGGCTACACCTTC.

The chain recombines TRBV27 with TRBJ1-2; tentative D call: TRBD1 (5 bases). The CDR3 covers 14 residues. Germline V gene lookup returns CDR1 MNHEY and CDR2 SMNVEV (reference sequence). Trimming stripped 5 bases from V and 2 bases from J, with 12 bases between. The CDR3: CASSPDGANYGYTF. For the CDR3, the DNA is TGTGCCAGCAGTCCCGACGGGGCGAACTATGGCTACACCTTC.

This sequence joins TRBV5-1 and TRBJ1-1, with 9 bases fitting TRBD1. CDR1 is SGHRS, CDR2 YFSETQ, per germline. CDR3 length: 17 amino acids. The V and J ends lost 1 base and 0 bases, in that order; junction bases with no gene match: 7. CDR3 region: CASSLTQGAFMNTEAFF. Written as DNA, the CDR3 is TGCGCCAGCAGCTTGACACAGGGGGCCTTTATGAACACTGAAGCTTTCTTT.

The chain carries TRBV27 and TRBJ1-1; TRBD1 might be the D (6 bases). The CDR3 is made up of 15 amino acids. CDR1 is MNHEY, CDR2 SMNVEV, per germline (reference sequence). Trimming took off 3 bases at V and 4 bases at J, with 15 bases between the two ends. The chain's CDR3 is CASSLGAGRGTEAFF. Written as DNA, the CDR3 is TGTGCCAGCAGTTTGGGGGCAGGGCGAGGCACTGAAGCTTTCTTT.

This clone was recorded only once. The CDR3 reads CSARADSYEQYF. DNA of the CDR3: TGCAGCGCCAGAGCGGATTCCTACGAGCAGTACTTC. The chain employs TRBV29-1 and TRBJ2-7; weak D call: TRBD2 (5 bases). CDR3 length: 12 amino acids. Trimming took 7 bases from V and 1 from J, leaving 11 bases between them. Germline V lookup: CDR1 SQVTM, CDR2 ANQGSEA.

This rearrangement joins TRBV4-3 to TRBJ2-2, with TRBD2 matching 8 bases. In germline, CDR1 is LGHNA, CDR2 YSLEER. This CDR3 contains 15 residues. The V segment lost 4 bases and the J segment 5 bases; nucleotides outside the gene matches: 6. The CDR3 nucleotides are TGCGCCAGCAGCCGCCCGTCGGGGGGGACCGGGGAGCTGTTTTTT. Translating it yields CASSRPSGGTGELFF.

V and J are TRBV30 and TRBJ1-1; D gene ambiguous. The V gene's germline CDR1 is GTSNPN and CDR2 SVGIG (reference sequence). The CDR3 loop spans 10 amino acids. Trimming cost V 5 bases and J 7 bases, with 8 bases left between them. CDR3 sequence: CAWGRGEAFF. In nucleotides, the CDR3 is TGTGCCTGGGGCCGGGGTGAAGCTTTCTTT.

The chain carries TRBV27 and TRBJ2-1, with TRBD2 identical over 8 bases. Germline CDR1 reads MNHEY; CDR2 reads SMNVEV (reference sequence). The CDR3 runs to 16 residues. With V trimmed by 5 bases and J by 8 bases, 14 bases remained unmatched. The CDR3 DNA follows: TGTGCCAGCAGTCCTAGCACGGGACTAGTATTTCATGAGCAGTTCTTC. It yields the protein CASSPSTGLVFHEQFF.

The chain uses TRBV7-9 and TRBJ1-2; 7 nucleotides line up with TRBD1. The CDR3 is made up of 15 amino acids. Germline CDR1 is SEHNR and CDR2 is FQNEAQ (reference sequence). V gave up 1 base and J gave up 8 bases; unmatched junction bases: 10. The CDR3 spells CASSLEWEGADGYTF. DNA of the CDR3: TGTGCCAGCAGCTTAGAATGGGAGGGGGCGGACGGCTACACCTTC.

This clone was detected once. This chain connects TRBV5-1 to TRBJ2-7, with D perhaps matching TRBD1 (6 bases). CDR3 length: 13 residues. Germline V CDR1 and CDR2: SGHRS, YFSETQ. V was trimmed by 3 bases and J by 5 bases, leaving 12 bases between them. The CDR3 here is CASSWTVGDEQYF. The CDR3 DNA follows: TGCGCCAGCAGCTGGACAGTCGGCGACGAGCAGTACTTC.

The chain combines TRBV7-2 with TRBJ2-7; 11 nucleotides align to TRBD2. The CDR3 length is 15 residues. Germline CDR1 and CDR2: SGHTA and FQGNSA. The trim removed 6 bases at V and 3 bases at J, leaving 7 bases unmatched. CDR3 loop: CASREGLAGGYEQYF. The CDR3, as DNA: TGTGCCAGCAGAGAGGGGCTAGCGGGAGGCTACGAGCAGTACTTC. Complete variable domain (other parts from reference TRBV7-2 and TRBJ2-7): GAGVSQSPSNKVTEKGKDVELRCDPISGHTALYWYRQSLGQGLEFLIYFQGNSAPDKSGLPSDRFSAERTGGSVSTLTIQRTQQEDSAVYLCASREGLAGGYEQYFGPGTRLTVT.

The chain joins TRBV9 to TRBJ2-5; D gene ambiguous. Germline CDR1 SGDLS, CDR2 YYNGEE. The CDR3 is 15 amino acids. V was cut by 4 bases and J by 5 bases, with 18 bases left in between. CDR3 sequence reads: CASSPLRRGSETQYF. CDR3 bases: TGTGCCAGCAGCCCCCTTCGCCGAGGCAGTGAGACCCAGTACTTC.

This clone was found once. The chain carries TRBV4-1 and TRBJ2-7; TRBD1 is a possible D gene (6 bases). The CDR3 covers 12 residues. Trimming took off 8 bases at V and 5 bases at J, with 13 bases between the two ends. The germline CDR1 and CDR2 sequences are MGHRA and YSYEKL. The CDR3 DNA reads TGCGCCAGCGTCTCTACAGGGAACGAGCAGTACTTC. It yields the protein CASVSTGNEQYF.

CDR3 in DNA: TGTGCCAGCAGCCAGAAATTAGGTGGTGACTCTGGGGCCAACGTCCTGACTTTC. Encoded protein: CASSQKLGGDSGANVLTF. The V and J genes are TRBV7-9 and TRBJ2-6, with D unresolved. The CDR3 is made up of 18 amino acids. V was cut by 5 bases and J by 0 bases, with 17 bases left in between. Germline CDR1 is SEHNR and CDR2 is FQNEAQ (reference sequence).

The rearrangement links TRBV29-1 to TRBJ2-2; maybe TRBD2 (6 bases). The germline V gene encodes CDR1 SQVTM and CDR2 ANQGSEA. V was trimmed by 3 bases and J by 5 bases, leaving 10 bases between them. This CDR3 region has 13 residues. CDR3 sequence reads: CSVDGSQTGELFF. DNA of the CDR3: TGCAGCGTTGACGGGAGTCAAACCGGGGAGCTGTTTTTT.